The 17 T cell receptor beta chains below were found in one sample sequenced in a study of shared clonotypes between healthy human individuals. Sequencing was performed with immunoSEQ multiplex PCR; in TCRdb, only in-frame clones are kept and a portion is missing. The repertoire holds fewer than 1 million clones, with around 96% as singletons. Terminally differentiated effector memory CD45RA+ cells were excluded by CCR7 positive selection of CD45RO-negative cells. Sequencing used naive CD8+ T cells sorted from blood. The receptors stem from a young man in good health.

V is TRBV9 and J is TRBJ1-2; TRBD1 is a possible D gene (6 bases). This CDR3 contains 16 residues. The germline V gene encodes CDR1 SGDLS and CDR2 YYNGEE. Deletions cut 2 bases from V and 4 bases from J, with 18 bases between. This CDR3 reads CASSVHRTANVYGYTF. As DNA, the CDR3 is TGTGCCAGCAGCGTCCACCGGACAGCGAATGTCTATGGCTACACCTTC.

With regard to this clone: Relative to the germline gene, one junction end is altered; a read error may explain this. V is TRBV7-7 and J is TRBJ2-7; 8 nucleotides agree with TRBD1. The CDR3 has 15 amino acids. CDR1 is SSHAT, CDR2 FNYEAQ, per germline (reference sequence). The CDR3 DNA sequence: TGTGCTAGCAGCTTTCGCCTCGGGACAGGATACGAGCAGTACTTC. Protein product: CASSFRLGTGYEQYF.

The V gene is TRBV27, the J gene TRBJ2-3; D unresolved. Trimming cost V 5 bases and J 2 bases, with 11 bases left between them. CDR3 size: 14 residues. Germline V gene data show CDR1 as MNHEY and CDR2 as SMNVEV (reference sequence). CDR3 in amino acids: CASSPGPYTDTQYF. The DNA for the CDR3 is TGTGCCAGCAGTCCCGGACCCTACACAGATACGCAGTATTTT.

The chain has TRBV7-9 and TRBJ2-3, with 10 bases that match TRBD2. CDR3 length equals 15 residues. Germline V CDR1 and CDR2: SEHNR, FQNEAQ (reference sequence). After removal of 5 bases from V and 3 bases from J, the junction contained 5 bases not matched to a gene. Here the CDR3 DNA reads TGTGCCAGCAGCCCTAGCGGGAGTGGAACAGATACGCAGTATTTT. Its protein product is CASSPSGSGTDTQYF.

This CDR3 reads CASGNPYSEKLFF. CDR3 DNA: TGTGCCAGCGGGAATCCCTACTCTGAAAAACTGTTTTTT. The chain has TRBV9 and TRBJ1-4; D gene unclear. Trimming removed 7 bases from V and 7 bases from J, with 14 bases in between. The CDR3 covers 13 residues. In germline, CDR1 is SGDLS, CDR2 YYNGEE.

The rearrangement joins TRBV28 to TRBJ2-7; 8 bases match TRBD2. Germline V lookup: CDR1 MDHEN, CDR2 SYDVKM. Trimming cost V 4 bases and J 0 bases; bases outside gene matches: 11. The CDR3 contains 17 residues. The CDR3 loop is CASSWVLAEISSYEQYF. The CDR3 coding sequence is TGTGCCAGCAGTTGGGTACTAGCGGAAATTAGCTCCTACGAGCAGTACTTC. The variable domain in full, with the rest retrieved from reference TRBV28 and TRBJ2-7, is DVKVTQSSRYLVKRTGEKVFLECVQDMDHENMFWYRQDPGLGLRLIYFSYDVKMKEKGDIPEGYSVSREKKERFSLILESASTNQTSMYLCASSWVLAEISSYEQYFGPGTRLTVT.

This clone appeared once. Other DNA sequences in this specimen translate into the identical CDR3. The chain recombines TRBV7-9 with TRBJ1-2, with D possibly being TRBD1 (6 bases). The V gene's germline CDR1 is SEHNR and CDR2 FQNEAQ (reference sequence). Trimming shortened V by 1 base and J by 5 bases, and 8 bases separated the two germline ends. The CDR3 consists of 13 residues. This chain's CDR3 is CASSLGTAYGYTF. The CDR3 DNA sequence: TGTGCCAGCAGCTTAGGGACAGCGTATGGCTACACCTTC.

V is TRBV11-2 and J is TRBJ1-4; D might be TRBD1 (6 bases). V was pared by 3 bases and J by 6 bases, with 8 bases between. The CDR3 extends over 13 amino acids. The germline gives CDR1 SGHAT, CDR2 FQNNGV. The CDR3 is CASSFRTDEKLFF. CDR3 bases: TGTGCCAGCAGCTTCCGGACAGATGAAAAACTGTTTTTT.

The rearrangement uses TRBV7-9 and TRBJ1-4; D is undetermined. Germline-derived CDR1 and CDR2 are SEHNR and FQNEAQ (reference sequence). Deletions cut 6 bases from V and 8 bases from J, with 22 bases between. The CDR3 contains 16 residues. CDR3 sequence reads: CASSRRSVGFREKLFF. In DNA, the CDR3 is TGTGCCAGCAGTCGAAGAAGTGTCGGCTTTCGGGAAAAACTGTTTTTT.

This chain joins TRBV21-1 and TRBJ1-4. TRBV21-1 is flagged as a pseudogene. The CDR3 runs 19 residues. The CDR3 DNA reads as TGTGCCAGCCGCTGGGAAGACACCCGCCCGCGATGGGGTAATGAAAAACTGTTTTTT. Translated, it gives CASRWEDTRPRWGNEKLFF.

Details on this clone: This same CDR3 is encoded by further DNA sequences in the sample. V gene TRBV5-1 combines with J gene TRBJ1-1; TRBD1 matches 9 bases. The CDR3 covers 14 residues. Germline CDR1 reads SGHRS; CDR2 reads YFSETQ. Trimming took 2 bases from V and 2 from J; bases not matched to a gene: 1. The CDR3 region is CASSLTGGNTEAFF. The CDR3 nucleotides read TGCGCCAGCAGCTTAACAGGGGGCAACACTGAAGCTTTCTTT.

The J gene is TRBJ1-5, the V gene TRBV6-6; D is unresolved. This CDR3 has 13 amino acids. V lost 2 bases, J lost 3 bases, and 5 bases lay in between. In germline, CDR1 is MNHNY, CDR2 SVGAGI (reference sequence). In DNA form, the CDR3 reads TGTGCCAGCAGTTACGGATACAATCAGCCCCAGCATTTT. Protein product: CASSYGYNQPQHF.

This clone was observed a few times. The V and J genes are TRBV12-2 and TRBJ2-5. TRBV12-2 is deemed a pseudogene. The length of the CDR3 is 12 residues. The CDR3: CASRLVTGPKYF. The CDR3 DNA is TGTGCAAGTCGCTTAGTAACGGGGCCGAAGTACTTC.

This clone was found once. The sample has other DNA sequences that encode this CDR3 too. CDR3: CASSLVAGELFF. The CDR3 DNA reads as TGTGCCAGCAGTTTAGTTGCCGGGGAGCTGTTTTTT. V usage is TRBV27 and J usage is TRBJ2-2, with D unclear. With 2 bases removed from V and 6 bases from J, the gap between germline ends came to 4 bases. CDR3 length: 12 amino acids. Germline CDR1 MNHEY, CDR2 SMNVEV (reference sequence).

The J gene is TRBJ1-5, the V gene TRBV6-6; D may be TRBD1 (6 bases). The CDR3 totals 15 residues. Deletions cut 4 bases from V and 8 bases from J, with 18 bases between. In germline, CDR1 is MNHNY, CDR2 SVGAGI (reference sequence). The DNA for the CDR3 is TGTGCCAGCAGTTCCGGAGGGGGGTCCCAGAAGCCCCAGCATTTT. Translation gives CASSSGGGSQKPQHF.

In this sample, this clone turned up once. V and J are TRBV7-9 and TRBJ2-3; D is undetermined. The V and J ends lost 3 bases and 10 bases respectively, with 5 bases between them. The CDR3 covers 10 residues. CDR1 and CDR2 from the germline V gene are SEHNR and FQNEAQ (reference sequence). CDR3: CASSFDPQYF. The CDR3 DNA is TGTGCCAGCAGCTTCGATCCGCAGTATTTT.

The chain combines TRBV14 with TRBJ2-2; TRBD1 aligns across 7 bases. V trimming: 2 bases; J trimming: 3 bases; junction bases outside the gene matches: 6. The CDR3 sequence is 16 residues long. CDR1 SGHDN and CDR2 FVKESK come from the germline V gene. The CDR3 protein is CASSQTVDRHTGELFF. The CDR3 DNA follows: TGTGCCAGCAGCCAAACAGTGGACAGGCACACCGGGGAGCTGTTTTTT.